This entry lists 17 T cell receptor beta chains sequenced from one sample in a study of blood T cell repertoires in COVID-19. This table comes from immunoSEQ multiplex PCR, and its TCRdb copy is limited to in-frame clones, with some not included. The table lists more than 400,000 clones, roughly 87% of them singletons. Sequencing was carried out using PBMCs or T cells enriched from blood (not recorded which). These receptors originate from a woman younger than 30 who had recovered from COVID-19.

This chain links TRBV7-6 with TRBJ2-7; 11 bases agree with TRBD1. The CDR3 sequence is 15 residues long. Germline CDR1 reads SGHVS; CDR2 reads FNYEAQ. V dropped 4 bases and J dropped 6; count of bases not matched to a gene: 8. CDR3 protein: CASSSAGTGGGEQYF. The CDR3, as DNA: TGTGCCAGCAGCTCGGCGGGGACAGGGGGAGGCGAGCAGTACTTC.

The chain employs TRBV7-9 and TRBJ2-2; 15 bases line up with TRBD2. This CDR3 has 19 residues. J was trimmed by 2 bases and V by 5 bases; bases with no gene match: 9. CDR1 is SEHNR, CDR2 FQNEAQ, per germline (reference sequence). The CDR3 loop reads CASSPQGLAGGVNTGELFF. The DNA for the CDR3 is TGTGCCAGCAGCCCCCAGGGACTAGCGGGGGGAGTTAACACCGGGGAGCTGTTTTTT.

J is TRBJ2-3 and V is TRBV5-4; maybe TRBD2 (6 bases). Germline CDR1 SGHNT, CDR2 YYREEE (reference sequence). Trimming took 0 bases from V and 3 from J, leaving 14 bases between them. The CDR3 contains 16 residues. CDR3: CASSLEWGGSTDTQYF. DNA for the CDR3: TGTGCCAGCAGCTTGGAGTGGGGAGGCTCGACAGATACGCAGTATTTT.

The V and J genes are TRBV7-6 and TRBJ2-1; no reliable D call. Germline CDR1 and CDR2: SGHVS and FNYEAQ. The CDR3 has 17 amino acids. V dropped 2 bases and J dropped 2 bases, with 16 bases sitting between them. The CDR3 region is CASSLLRFVVPYNEQFF. The CDR3 region has the DNA TGTGCCAGCAGCTTACTCAGGTTCGTAGTCCCCTACAATGAGCAGTTCTTC. Full variable domain (missing parts from reference TRBV7-6 and TRBJ2-1): GAGVSQSPRYKVTKRGQDVALRCDPISGHVSLYWYRQALGQGPEFLTYFNYEAQQDKSGLPNDRFSAERPEGSISTLTIQRTEQRDSAMYRCASSLLRFVVPYNEQFFGPGTRLTVL.

Only a few counts were recorded for this clone. The chain uses TRBV7-2 and TRBJ2-7; D might be TRBD1 (6 bases). Deletions cut 1 base from V and 5 bases from J, with 15 bases between. Per germline, CDR1 SGHTA and CDR2 FQGNSA. The CDR3 length is 15 residues. CDR3 sequence (DNA): TGTGCCAGCAGCTTAGGTGGGAACAGGGTCGACGAGCAGTACTTC. It encodes CASSLGGNRVDEQYF.

This clone appeared a single time. One end of the junction fails to match germline, which may point to a read error. This chain joins TRBV30 and TRBJ2-5; 10 bases match TRBD2. Germline CDR1 is GTSNPN and CDR2 is SVGIG (reference sequence). The CDR3 contains 10 residues. CDR3 protein: CAYSSGGAHF. The CDR3 DNA reads TGTGCCTATTCGAGCGGGGGGGCGCACTTC.

The rearrangement joins TRBV6-5 to TRBJ1-3, with TRBD1 matching 10 bases. After removal of 0 bases from V and 7 bases from J, the junction contained 3 bases not matched to a gene. The CDR3 runs to 15 residues. Germline lookup yields CDR1 MNHEY and CDR2 SVGAGI. The CDR3 nucleotides read TGTGCCAGCAGTTACTCCCCGGGACAGGGGAACACCATATATTTT. Protein product: CASSYSPGQGNTIYF.

A word on this clone: The identical CDR3 is also encoded by other nucleotide sequences in the sample. The chain has TRBV19 and TRBJ1-1; unclear D gene. The V gene lost 9 bases and the J gene lost 4 bases, with 9 bases spanning the gap. This CDR3 is built from 11 residues. The germline V gene has CDR1 LNHDA and CDR2 SQIVND (reference sequence). CDR3 in amino acids: CASRRGTEAFF. The CDR3 DNA reads TGTGCCAGCAGACGCGGCACTGAAGCTTTCTTT.

This rearrangement joins TRBV6-1 to TRBJ1-2; 8 bases fit TRBD1. With V trimmed by 2 bases and J by 8 bases, 4 bases remained unmatched. CDR3 length equals 13 residues. Germline V CDR1 and CDR2: MNHNS, SASEGT. DNA of the CDR3: TGTGCCAGCAGTGAATCAGGGGGCCTAGGCTACACCTTC. Residues: CASSESGGLGYTF.

This chain joins TRBV7-2 and TRBJ2-3; TRBD2 is a possible D gene (5 bases). Between the trimmed V and J ends, which lost 8 bases and 1 base, there was a span of 13 bases. The V gene's germline CDR1 is SGHTA and CDR2 FQGNSA. The length of the CDR3 is 14 residues. CDR3 DNA: TGTGCCAGCCTTCCGGGGTCACGCACAGATACGCAGTATTTT. It specifies CASLPGSRTDTQYF.

This clone occurred a few times. The chain employs TRBV2 and TRBJ2-1; the match to TRBD2 covers 7 bases. Unmatched junction bases numbered 9, after V lost 7 bases and J lost 9 bases. Germline loops: CDR1 SNHLY, CDR2 FYNNEI. This CDR3 has 13 residues. As DNA, the CDR3 is TGTGCCAGCATTTTACTAGCTAGCGGTGAGCAGTTCTTC. Its protein product is CASILLASGEQFF.

The rearrangement joins TRBV7-9 to TRBJ2-1; 7 positions match TRBD2. The germline V gene has CDR1 SEHNR and CDR2 FQNEAQ (reference sequence). The CDR3 is 17 residues long. V dropped 5 bases and J dropped 11; count of bases not matched to a gene: 21. CDR3 protein: CASSHPRRGIGPVKQFF. As DNA, the CDR3 is TGTGCCAGCAGCCACCCTAGGCGGGGGATCGGGCCTGTTAAGCAGTTCTTC.

A single count supports this clone. This chain links TRBV5-6 with TRBJ1-1, with 7 bases lining up with TRBD1. Trimming removed 4 bases from V and 4 bases from J; junction bases left unmatched: 10. This CDR3 has 15 amino acids. Looked up from germline, CDR1 is SGHDT and CDR2 is YYEEEE. CDR3 DNA sequence: TGTGCCAGCAGCCCTGACCCAGGGGGAATCACTGAAGCTTTCTTT. It encodes CASSPDPGGITEAFF. Full variable domain (outside the CDR3, taken from reference TRBV5-6 and TRBJ1-1): DAGVTQSPTHLIKTRGQQVTLRCSPKSGHDTVSWYQQALGQGPQFIFQYYEEEERQRGNFPDRFSGHQFPNYSSELNVNALLLGDSALYLCASSPDPGGITEAFFGQGTRLTVV.

This rearrangement joins TRBV19 to TRBJ1-1, with D possibly TRBD1 on 5 matching bases. The V gene's germline CDR1 is LNHDA and CDR2 SQIVND (reference sequence). The CDR3 spans 14 residues. Between the trimmed V and J ends, which lost 10 bases and 1 base, there was a span of 16 bases. In nucleotides, the CDR3 is TGTGCCACCCTGAGAGGGACTGGGAACACTGAAGCTTTCTTT. Residues: CATLRGTGNTEAFF.

J is TRBJ1-6 and V is TRBV27; D gene ambiguous. CDR1 is MNHEY and CDR2 is SMNVEV in the germline V gene (reference sequence). This CDR3 region has 16 residues. Trimming stripped 2 bases from V and 4 bases from J, with 12 bases between. CDR3 coding DNA: TGTGCCAGCAGTTTAAGTGCGACGGAGTATAATTCACCCCTCCACTTT. It is translated as CASSLSATEYNSPLHF.

The chain combines TRBV29-1 with TRBJ1-3; possibly TRBD1 for D (6 bases). The CDR3 is made up of 13 amino acids. CDR1 and CDR2 from the germline V gene are SQVTM and ANQGSEA. V was shortened by 5 bases and J by 15 bases, with 23 bases between the two germline ends. This CDR3 is CSVSPGRGSPPYF. CDR3 DNA sequence: TGCAGCGTTTCTCCCGGGAGGGGGTCCCCCCCATATTTT.

The V call is TRBV2, the J call TRBJ1-2; D remains unclear. This CDR3 is 12 amino acids long. The germline V gene encodes CDR1 SNHLY and CDR2 FYNNEI. Trimming took off 6 bases at V and 4 bases at J, with 9 bases between the two ends. The CDR3: CASRGTPYGYTF. For the CDR3, the DNA is TGTGCCAGCAGGGGCACACCCTATGGCTACACCTTC.